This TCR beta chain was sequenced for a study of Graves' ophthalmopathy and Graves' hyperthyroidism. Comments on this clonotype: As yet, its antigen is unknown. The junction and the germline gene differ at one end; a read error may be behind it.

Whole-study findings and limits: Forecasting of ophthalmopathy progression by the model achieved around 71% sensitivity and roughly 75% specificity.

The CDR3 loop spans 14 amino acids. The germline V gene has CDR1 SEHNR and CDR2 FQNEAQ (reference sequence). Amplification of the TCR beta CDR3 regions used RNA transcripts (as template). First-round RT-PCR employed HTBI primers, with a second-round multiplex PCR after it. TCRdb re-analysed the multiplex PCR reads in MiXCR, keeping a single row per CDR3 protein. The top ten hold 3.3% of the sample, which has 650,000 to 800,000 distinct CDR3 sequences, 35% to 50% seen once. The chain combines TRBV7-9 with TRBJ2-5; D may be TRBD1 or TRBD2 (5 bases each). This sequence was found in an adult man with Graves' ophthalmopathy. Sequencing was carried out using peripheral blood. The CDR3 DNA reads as TGTGCCAGCAGCTCCGGACGGGGCTTGGGGACCCAGTATTTC. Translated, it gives CASSSGRGLGTQYF.